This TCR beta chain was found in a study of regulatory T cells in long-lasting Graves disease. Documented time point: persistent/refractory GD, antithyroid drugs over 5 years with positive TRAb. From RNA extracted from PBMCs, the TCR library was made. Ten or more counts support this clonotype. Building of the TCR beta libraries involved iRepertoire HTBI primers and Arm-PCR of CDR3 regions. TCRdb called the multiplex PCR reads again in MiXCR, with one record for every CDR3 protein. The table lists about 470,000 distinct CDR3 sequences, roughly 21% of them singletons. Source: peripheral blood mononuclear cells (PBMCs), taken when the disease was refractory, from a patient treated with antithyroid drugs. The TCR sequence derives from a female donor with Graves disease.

The DNA for the CDR3 is TGTGCCGAGGGCGGCAGAAACGAAAAACTGTTTTTT. Translated, it gives CAEGGRNEKLFF. The chain has TRBV28 and TRBJ1-4; D uncertain. The CDR3 is 12 amino acids. Trimming removed 11 bases at V and 8 bases at J, with 15 bases between. In germline, CDR1 is MDHEN, CDR2 SYDVKM.